The 26 T cell receptor beta chains below come from one sample, sequenced in a study of molecular identifiers for immune sequencing clone quantification (dated by TCRdb to between 2018 and 2020). Libraries were prepared through PCR. The run used a NextSeq 500. TCRdb handled the public reads itself, with Q25 trimming in fastp and clone calling in MiXCR, and kept productive beta chains. Under each unique CDR3 protein, matching rows form one entry showing the most common genes and DNA. This sample is represented by about 500,000 distinct CDR3 sequences; around 23% of them were singletons. The ten biggest clones cover around 0.79% of the sample. Sequenced material: naive CD8+ T cells from blood, with Jurkat cell RNA spiked in. The intended sense of this specimen's cell subset or site label: FACS-sorted CD8+CD4-CCR7+CD45RA+ naive T cells. These receptors originate from a human donor in good health. Some libraries in this study had Jurkat cell RNA spiked in.

This chain links TRBV27 with TRBJ2-7; D possibly corresponds to TRBD2 (5 bases). Germline V gives CDR1 MNHEY, CDR2 SMNVEV (reference sequence). CDR3 length: 13 residues. The ends were cut back, 10 bases at V and 1 base at J, with 14 bases in the middle. The chain's CDR3 is CATAVRGSYEQYF. The CDR3 region has the DNA TGTGCCACCGCGGTCCGGGGATCCTACGAGCAGTACTTC.

This clonotype has ten or more counts. V and J are TRBV7-9 and TRBJ1-1; unclear D gene. Trimming removed 4 bases from V and 1 base from J, with 10 bases in between. The CDR3 contains 14 residues. Germline lookup yields CDR1 SEHNR and CDR2 FQNEAQ (reference sequence). The CDR3 protein is CASSSTTENTEAFF. CDR3 in DNA: TGTGCCAGCAGCTCGACCACAGAGAACACTGAAGCTTTCTTT. Looking up the rest from reference TRBV7-9 and TRBJ1-1 gives the full variable domain: DTGVSQNPRHKITKRGQNVTFRCDPISEHNRLYWYRQTLGQGPEFLTYFQNEAQLEKSRLLSDRFSAERPKGSFSTLEIQRTEQGDSAMYLCASSSTTENTEAFFGQGTRLTVV.

This clonotype appeared many times. This chain connects TRBV4-3 to TRBJ1-3; D is undetermined. The CDR3 contains 16 residues. Germline V gives CDR1 LGHNA, CDR2 YSLEER. Trimming took 0 bases from V and 4 from J, leaving 13 bases between them. CDR3 nucleotide sequence: TGCGCCAGCAGCCAAGATCCCACCGGGTTCGGAAACACCATATATTTT. Its protein is CASSQDPTGFGNTIYF.

J is TRBJ1-1 and V is TRBV9; TRBD1 aligns across 10 bases. CDR1 and CDR2 from the germline V gene are SGDLS and YYNGEE. V dropped 2 bases and J dropped 8; count of bases not matched to a gene: 6. The CDR3 extends over 14 amino acids. CDR3 sequence (DNA): TGTGCCAGCAGCGTCGGGACAGGGGATTCGGAAGCTTTCTTT. This encodes CASSVGTGDSEAFF.

This clonotype was picked up a small number of times. One end of the junction is discordant with germline, which a read error may explain. The rearrangement joins TRBV4-1 to TRBJ2-7, with TRBD2 matching over 7 bases. This CDR3 region has 15 residues. The germline gives CDR1 MGHRA, CDR2 YSYEKL. Written as DNA, the CDR3 is TGCGCCAGCAGCCAAGATCGGGGGACTATCTACGAGCAGTGCTTC. This codes for CASSQDRGTIYEQCF.

Of note for this clonotype: A much larger clone lies one base from this, so it may be a read error. The genes are TRBV28 and TRBJ2-5; D is possibly TRBD1 (6 bases). Trimming pared 5 bases from V and 2 bases from J, leaving 15 bases between. CDR3 length: 15 amino acids. CDR1 is MDHEN and CDR2 is SYDVKM in the germline V gene. CDR3 sequence reads: CASSVYRTDQETQYF. The CDR3 bases are TGTGCCAGCAGTGTTTACCGGACAGATCAAGAGACCCAGTACTTC.

The rearrangement links TRBV28 to TRBJ1-2; D is unresolved. The V gene's germline CDR1 is MDHEN and CDR2 SYDVKM. The V end was cut by 3 bases, the J end by 4 bases, with 3 bases between. CDR3 length equals 11 residues. DNA for the CDR3: TGTGCCAGCAGTTTCCCCTATGGCTACACCTTC. It is translated as CASSFPYGYTF.

The table lists this clonotype with a few counts. This chain uses TRBV13 with TRBJ2-3; 8 nucleotides agree with TRBD1. V was pared by 5 bases and J by 5 bases, with 6 bases of the junction left unmatched. This CDR3 spans 14 amino acids. CDR1 and CDR2 from the germline V gene are PRHDT and FYEKMQ (reference sequence). The CDR3 spells CASSGPGQGDTQYF. Here the CDR3 DNA reads TGTGCCAGCAGCGGTCCCGGACAGGGAGATACGCAGTATTTT.

This clonotype was recorded once. A much larger clone lies a single base off, so this may be a read error. Here the CDR3 omits its conserved ending phenylalanine or tryptophan, so a read error is the likely source. The chain joins TRBV11-2 to TRBJ2-3; a possible D gene is TRBD1 (6 bases). Deletions cut 5 bases from V and 2 bases from J, with 17 bases between. This CDR3 has 16 residues. Germline V lookup: CDR1 SGHAT, CDR2 FQNNGV. The CDR3 region is CASSTPDSPLTDTQYL. The CDR3 nucleotides read TGTGCCAGCAGCACACCGGACAGCCCCCTCACAGATACGCAGTATCTT.

This clonotype was recorded many times. The chain joins TRBV2 to TRBJ2-7, with TRBD1 identical over 10 bases. V was clipped by 6 bases and J by 4 bases; unmatched bases: 6. Germline CDR1 SNHLY, CDR2 FYNNEI. This CDR3 is built from 14 residues. The CDR3 DNA reads as TGTGCCAGCAGCGTCCCGGGACAGGGGTACGAGCAGTACTTC. Amino acid sequence: CASSVPGQGYEQYF.

The chain carries TRBV28 and TRBJ2-5, with TRBD2 identical over 8 bases. Germline loops: CDR1 MDHEN, CDR2 SYDVKM. V was pared by 5 bases and J by 4 bases, with 6 bases of the junction left unmatched. CDR3 length: 14 amino acids. The CDR3 coding sequence is TGTGCCAGCAGTCAAACTAGCGGAACAGAGACCCAGTACTTC. Its translation is CASSQTSGTETQYF. Combining the CDR3 with reference TRBV28 and TRBJ2-5 gives the whole variable domain DVKVTQSSRYLVKRTGEKVFLECVQDMDHENMFWYRQDPGLGLRLIYFSYDVKMKEKGDIPEGYSVSREKKERFSLILESASTNQTSMYLCASSQTSGTETQYFGPGTRLLVL.

V usage is TRBV28 and J usage is TRBJ1-1; D gene ambiguous. Trimming pared 5 bases from V and 4 bases from J, leaving 11 bases between. Germline V gene data show CDR1 as MDHEN and CDR2 as SYDVKM. The CDR3 has 13 amino acids. CDR3 coding DNA: TGTGCCAGCAGTAGAGCTCCCGCCACTGAAGCTTTCTTT. This encodes CASSRAPATEAFF.

The chain combines TRBV18 with TRBJ2-3; the D gene could be TRBD1 or TRBD2 (5 bases each). CDR1 is KGHSH, CDR2 LQKENI, per germline. V dropped 4 bases and J dropped 3 bases, with 14 bases sitting between them. This CDR3 spans 15 amino acids. CDR3 DNA: TGTGCCAGCTCACGGGACGGCACCGGAACAGATACGCAGTATTTT. It codes for CASSRDGTGTDTQYF.

This clonotype was detected only a few times. The chain joins TRBV12-3 or TRBV12-4 to TRBJ1-1; perhaps TRBD1 as D (6 bases). This CDR3 has 13 residues. V was clipped by 5 bases and J by 4 bases, with 11 bases between them. Here the CDR3 reads CASSAGGGTEAFF. The CDR3 DNA follows: TGTGCCAGCAGTGCTGGGGGCGGCACTGAAGCTTTCTTT.

This clonotype was seen many times. The chain recombines TRBV30 with TRBJ1-1; 7 bases align to TRBD1. Per the germline V gene, CDR1 is GTSNPN and CDR2 is SVGIG (reference sequence). This CDR3 region has 12 residues. V lost 0 bases, J lost 5 bases, and 0 bases stayed unmatched. The CDR3 sequence: CAWSVQGTEAFF. The CDR3 nucleotides are TGTGCCTGGAGTGTACAGGGGACTGAAGCTTTCTTT.

In this sample, this clonotype turned up many times. The V gene is TRBV28, the J gene TRBJ2-6; D is unclear. Per germline, CDR1 MDHEN and CDR2 SYDVKM. V lost 2 bases, J lost 10 bases, and 6 bases lay in between. The CDR3 runs 12 residues. The CDR3 DNA reads TGTGCCAGCAGTTTAAATAAGAACGTCCTGACTTTC. Residues: CASSLNKNVLTF.

The rearrangement links TRBV4-3 to TRBJ1-1; TRBD1 agrees at 10 bases. Trimming took 1 base from V and 5 from J; bases not matched to a gene: 4. CDR3 size: 15 residues. The germline gives CDR1 LGHNA, CDR2 YSLEER. For the CDR3, the DNA is TGCGCCAGCAGCCAAGTGATGGACAGGGGGACTGAAGCTTTCTTT. Translating gives CASSQVMDRGTEAFF.

About this clonotype: Sequence at one end of the junction differs from germline and may be a read error. The V and J genes are TRBV27 and TRBJ2-7; 9 bases match TRBD1. Looked up from germline, CDR1 is MNHEY and CDR2 is SMNVEV (reference sequence). The CDR3 has 15 amino acids. The CDR3 DNA reads as TGTGCCAGCAGTCCCACCGGGACAGGGTACTACGCGCAGTACTTC. Translation gives CASSPTGTGYYAQYF.

This clonotype was seen only once. This may come from a read error, since a much larger clone is one base off. CDR3 bases: TGTGCCAGCAGCTTAGCCCTCCAAGGTACGAGTGAGCAGTTCTTC. Its protein is CASSLALQGTSEQFF. V usage is TRBV7-6 and J usage is TRBJ2-1, with D hard to call. Germline V lookup: CDR1 SGHVS, CDR2 FNYEAQ. The CDR3 spans 15 residues. Deletions cut 0 bases from V and 9 bases from J, with 15 bases between.

Points on this clonotype: A single base separates this from a much larger clone, so it may be a read error. V is TRBV28 and J is TRBJ2-3, with 9 bases aligning to TRBD2. Germline-derived CDR1 and CDR2 are MDHEN and SYDVKM. Trimming removed 5 bases from V and 4 bases from J; junction bases left unmatched: 7. The CDR3 sequence is 15 residues long. The CDR3 DNA follows: TGTGCCAGCAGTCCCCCGTTAGCGGGAGCAGATACGCAGTATTTT. Translating gives CASSPPLAGADTQYF.

This clonotype was counted many times. V and J are TRBV19 and TRBJ2-1, with D hard to call. Between the trimmed V and J ends, which lost 1 base and 0 bases, there was a span of 13 bases. The CDR3 sequence is 17 residues long. Germline V gives CDR1 LNHDA, CDR2 SQIVND (reference sequence). The CDR3 is CASSIVHSFSSYNEQFF. The DNA for the CDR3 is TGTGCCAGTAGTATAGTTCACTCCTTCAGCTCCTACAATGAGCAGTTCTTC.

Only a few counts were recorded for this clonotype. The rearrangement joins TRBV6-5 to TRBJ2-4, with 7 nucleotides matching TRBD1. The CDR3 is 13 residues long. Germline values: CDR1 MNHEY, CDR2 SVGAGI. V shed 5 bases and J 9 bases; nucleotides not matched to a gene: 7. The DNA for the CDR3 is TGTGCCAGCAGTCGGGACAGTCGTGGCATTCAGTACTTC. Translation gives CASSRDSRGIQYF.

In its sample, this clonotype was seen many times. The CDR3 sequence: CASSIGLGGDIQYF. The CDR3 region has the DNA TGTGCCAGTAGTATCGGGCTAGGAGGAGACATTCAGTACTTC. This chain links TRBV19 with TRBJ2-4; D perhaps matches TRBD2 (5 bases). The germline V and J ends were trimmed by 3 bases and 8 bases, with 14 bases remaining between them. There are 14 residues in the CDR3. The germline V gene encodes CDR1 LNHDA and CDR2 SQIVND (reference sequence).

In this sample, this clonotype turned up many times. This chain uses TRBV28 with TRBJ1-5; D perhaps matches TRBD1 (5 bases). Germline CDR1 reads MDHEN; CDR2 reads SYDVKM. The germline V and J ends were trimmed by 5 bases and 0 bases, with 11 bases remaining between them. The CDR3 length is 15 residues. CDR3 coding DNA: TGTGCCAGCAGTATGACAGACAGTAGCAATCAGCCCCAGCATTTT. Protein sequence: CASSMTDSSNQPQHF.

This clonotype was counted between two and nine times. The chain has TRBV10-3 and TRBJ2-2; 8 bases align to TRBD1. Germline values: CDR1 ENHRY, CDR2 SYGVKD. After removal of 7 bases from V and 3 bases from J, the junction contained 1 base not matched to a gene. The CDR3 runs 13 residues. For the CDR3, the DNA is TGTGCCATCAAGGACAGGGACACCGGGGAGCTGTTTTTT. Amino acid sequence: CAIKDRDTGELFF.

This clonotype came up a few times. The rearrangement joins TRBV7-2 to TRBJ2-2, with TRBD2 matching 9 bases. This CDR3 has 15 residues. Germline trimming cut 5 bases from V and 1 base from J; bases unmatched to any gene: 2. Germline V gene lookup returns CDR1 SGHTA and CDR2 FQGNSA. The CDR3 DNA follows: TGTGCCAGCAGCCCAGCGGGAGGGAACACCGGGGAGCTGTTTTTT. It codes for CASSPAGGNTGELFF.